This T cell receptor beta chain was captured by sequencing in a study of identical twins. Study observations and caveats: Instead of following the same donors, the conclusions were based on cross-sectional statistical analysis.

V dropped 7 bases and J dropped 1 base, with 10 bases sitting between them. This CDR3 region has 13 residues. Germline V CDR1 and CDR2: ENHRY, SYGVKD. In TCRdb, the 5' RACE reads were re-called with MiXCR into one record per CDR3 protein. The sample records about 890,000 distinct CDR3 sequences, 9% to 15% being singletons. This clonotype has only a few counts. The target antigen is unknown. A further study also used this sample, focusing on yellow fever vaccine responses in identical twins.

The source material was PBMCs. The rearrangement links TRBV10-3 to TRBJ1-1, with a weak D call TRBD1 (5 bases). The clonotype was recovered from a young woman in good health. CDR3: CAITTGQNTEAFF. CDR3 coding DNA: TGTGCCATCACCACAGGCCAGAACACTGAAGCTTTCTTT.